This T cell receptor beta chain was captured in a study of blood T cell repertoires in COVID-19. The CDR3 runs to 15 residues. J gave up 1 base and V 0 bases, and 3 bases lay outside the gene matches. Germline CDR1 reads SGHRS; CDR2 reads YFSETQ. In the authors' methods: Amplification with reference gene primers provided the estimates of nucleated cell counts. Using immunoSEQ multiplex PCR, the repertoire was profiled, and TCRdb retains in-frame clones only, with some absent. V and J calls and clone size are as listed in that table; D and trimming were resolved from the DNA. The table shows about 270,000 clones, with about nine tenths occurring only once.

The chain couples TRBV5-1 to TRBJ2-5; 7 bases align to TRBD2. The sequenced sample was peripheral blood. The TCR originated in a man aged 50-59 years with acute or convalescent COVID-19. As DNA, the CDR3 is TGCGCCAGCAGCTTGGCGGGGAGGGTCCAAGAGACCCAGTACTTC. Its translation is CASSLAGRVQETQYF.